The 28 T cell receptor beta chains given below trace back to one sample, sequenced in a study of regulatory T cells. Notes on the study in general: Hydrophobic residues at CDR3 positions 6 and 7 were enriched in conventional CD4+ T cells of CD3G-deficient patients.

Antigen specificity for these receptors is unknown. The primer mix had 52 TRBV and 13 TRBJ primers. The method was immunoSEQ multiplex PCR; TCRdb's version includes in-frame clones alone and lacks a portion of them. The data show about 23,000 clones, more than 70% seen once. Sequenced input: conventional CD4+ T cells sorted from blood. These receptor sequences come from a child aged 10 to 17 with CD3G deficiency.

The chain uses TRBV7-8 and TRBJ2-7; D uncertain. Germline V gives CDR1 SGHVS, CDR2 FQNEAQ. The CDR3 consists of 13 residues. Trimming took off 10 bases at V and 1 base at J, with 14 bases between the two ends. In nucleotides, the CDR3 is TGTGCCACCAAAGGGCCTTCTTCCTACGAGCAGTACTTC. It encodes CATKGPSSYEQYF.

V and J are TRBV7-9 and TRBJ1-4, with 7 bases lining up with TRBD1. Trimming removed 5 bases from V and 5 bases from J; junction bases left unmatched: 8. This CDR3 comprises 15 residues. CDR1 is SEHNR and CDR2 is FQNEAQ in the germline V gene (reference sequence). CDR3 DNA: TGTGCCAGCAGCCAACAGGGGAGAGGGAATGAAAAACTGTTTTTT. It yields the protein CASSQQGRGNEKLFF.

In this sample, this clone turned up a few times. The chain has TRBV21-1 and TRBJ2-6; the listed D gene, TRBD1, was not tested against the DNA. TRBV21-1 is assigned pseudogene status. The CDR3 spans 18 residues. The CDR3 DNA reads TGTGCCAGCAGCAAGGAAGGCGACACCGTCTCTGGGGCCAACGTCCTGACTTTC. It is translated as CASSKEGDTVSGANVLTF.

CDR3 DNA: TGCGCCAGCAGTCAGGGGTGGCACACCGGGGAGCTGTTTTTT. Translating gives CASSQGWHTGELFF. This chain links TRBV5-1 with TRBJ2-2; tentatively, D is TRBD1 (6 bases). Trimming cost V 5 bases and J 3 bases, with 11 bases left between them. This CDR3 is 14 amino acids long. Germline CDR1 reads SGHRS; CDR2 reads YFSETQ.

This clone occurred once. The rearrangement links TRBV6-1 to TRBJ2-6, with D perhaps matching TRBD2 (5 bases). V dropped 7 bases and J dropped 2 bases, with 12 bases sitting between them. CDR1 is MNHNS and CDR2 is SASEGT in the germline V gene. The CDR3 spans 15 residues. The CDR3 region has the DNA TGTGCCAGCACCAGGTCCGGGACTGGGGCCAACGTCCTGACTTTC. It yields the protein CASTRSGTGANVLTF.

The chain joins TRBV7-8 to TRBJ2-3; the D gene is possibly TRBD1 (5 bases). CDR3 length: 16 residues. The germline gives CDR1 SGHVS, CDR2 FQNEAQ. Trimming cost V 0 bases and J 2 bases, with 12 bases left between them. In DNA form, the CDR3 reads TGTGCCAGCAGCTTAGCCCCAGGGCTTTACACAGATACGCAGTATTTT. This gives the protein CASSLAPGLYTDTQYF.

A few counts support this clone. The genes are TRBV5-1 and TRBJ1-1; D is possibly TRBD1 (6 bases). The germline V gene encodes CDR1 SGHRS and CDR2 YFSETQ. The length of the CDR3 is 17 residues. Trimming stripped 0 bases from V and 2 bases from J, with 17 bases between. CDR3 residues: CASSLGDGTRRNTEAFF. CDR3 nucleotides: TGCGCCAGCAGCTTGGGTGACGGGACAAGGCGAAACACTGAAGCTTTCTTT.

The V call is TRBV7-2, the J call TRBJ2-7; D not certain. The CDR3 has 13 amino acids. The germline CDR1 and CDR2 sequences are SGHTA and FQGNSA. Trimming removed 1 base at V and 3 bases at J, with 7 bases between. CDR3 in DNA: TGTGCCAGCAGCTTAGGTCCGGTCTACGAGCAGTACTTC. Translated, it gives CASSLGPVYEQYF.

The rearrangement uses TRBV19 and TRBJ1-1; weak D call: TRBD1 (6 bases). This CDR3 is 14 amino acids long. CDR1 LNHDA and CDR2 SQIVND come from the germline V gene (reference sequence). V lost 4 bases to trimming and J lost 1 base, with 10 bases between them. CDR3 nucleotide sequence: TGTGCCAGTAGTAGAGGGGGGAAGAACACTGAAGCTTTCTTT. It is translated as CASSRGGKNTEAFF.

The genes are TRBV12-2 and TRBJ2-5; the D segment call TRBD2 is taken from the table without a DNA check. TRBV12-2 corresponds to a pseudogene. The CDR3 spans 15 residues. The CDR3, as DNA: TGTGCAAGTCGCTTAGCGTTGGCTAAGCGGGAGACCCAGTACTTC. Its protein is CASRLALAKRETQYF.

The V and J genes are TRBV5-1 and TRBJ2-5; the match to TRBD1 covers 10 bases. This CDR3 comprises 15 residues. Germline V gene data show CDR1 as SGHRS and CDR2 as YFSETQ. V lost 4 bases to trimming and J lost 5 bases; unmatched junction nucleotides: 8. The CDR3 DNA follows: TGCGCCAGCAGCAAGCGGGACAGGGGTCGGGAGACCCAGTACTTC. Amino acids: CASSKRDRGRETQYF.

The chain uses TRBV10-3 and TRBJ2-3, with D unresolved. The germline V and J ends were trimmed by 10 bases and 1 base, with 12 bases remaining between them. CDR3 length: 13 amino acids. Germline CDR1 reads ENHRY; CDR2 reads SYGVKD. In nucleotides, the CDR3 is TGTGCCACCGCGAGAGACGGCACAGATACGCAGTATTTT. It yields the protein CATARDGTDTQYF.

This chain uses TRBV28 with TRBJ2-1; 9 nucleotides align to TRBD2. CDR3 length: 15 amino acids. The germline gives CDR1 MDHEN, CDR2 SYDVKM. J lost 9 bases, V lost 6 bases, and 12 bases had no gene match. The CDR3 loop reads CASRRSGRGSSEQFF. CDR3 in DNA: TGTGCCAGCAGACGTAGCGGGAGAGGGTCGAGTGAGCAGTTCTTC.

CDR3 amino acids: CASSLNRRGTQPQHF. CDR3 nucleotides: TGTGCCAGCAGTTTAAACCGCAGGGGGACCCAGCCCCAGCATTTT. The chain uses TRBV28 and TRBJ1-5, with 7 positions matching TRBD1. Germline loops: CDR1 MDHEN, CDR2 SYDVKM. Losses at the gene ends were 2 bases for V and 7 bases for J; bases not matched to a gene: 8. This CDR3 contains 15 residues.

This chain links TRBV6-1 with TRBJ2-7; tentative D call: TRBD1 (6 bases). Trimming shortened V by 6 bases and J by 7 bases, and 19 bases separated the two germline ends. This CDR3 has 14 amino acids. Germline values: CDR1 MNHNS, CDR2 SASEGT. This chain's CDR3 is CASRKPGQLGEQYF. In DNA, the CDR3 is TGTGCCAGCAGAAAACCGGGACAACTTGGGGAGCAGTACTTC.

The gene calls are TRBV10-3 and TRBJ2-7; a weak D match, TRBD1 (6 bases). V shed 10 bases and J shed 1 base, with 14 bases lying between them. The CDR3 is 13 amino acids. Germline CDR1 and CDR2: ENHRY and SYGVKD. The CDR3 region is CATRHRESYEQYF. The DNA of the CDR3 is TGTGCCACGAGACACAGGGAGTCCTACGAGCAGTACTTC.

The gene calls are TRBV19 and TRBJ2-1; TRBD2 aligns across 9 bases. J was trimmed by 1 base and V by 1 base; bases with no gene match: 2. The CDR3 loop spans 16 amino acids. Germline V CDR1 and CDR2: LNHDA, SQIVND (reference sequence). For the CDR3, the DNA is TGTGCCAGTAGTATAGGGCGGGAGGGATCCTACAATGAGCAGTTCTTC. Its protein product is CASSIGREGSYNEQFF. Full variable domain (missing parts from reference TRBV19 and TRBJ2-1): DGGITQSPKYLFRKEGQNVTLSCEQNLNHDAMYWYRQDPGQGLRLIYYSQIVNDFQKGDIAEGYSVSREKKESFPLTVTSAQKNPTAFYLCASSIGREGSYNEQFFGPGTRLTVL.

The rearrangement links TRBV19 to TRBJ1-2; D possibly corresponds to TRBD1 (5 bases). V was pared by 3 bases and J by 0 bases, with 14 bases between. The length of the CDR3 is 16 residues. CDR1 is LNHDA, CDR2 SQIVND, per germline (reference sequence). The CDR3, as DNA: TGTGCCAGTAGTATTGGTGCAGGGAGGACTAACTATGGCTACACCTTC. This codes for CASSIGAGRTNYGYTF.

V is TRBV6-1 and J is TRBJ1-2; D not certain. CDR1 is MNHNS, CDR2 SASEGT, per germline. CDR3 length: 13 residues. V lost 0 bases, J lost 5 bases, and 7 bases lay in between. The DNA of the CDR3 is TGTGCCAGCAGTGAAGCGCGGAGGTATGGCTACACCTTC. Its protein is CASSEARRYGYTF.

The CDR3 loop reads CASSFGGSGANVLTF. CDR3 in DNA: TGCGCCAGCAGCTTCGGTGGGTCTGGGGCCAACGTCCTGACTTTC. The rearrangement uses TRBV5-1 and TRBJ2-6; D unresolved. V lost 2 bases and J 1 base, leaving 7 bases between the germline ends. This CDR3 comprises 15 residues. The germline gives CDR1 SGHRS, CDR2 YFSETQ.

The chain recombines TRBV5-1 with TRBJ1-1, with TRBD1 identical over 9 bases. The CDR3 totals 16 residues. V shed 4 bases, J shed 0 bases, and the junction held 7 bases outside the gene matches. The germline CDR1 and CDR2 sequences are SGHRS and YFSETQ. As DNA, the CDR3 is TGCGCCAGCAGCGCACAGGGGGCCGGAATGAACACTGAAGCTTTCTTT. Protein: CASSAQGAGMNTEAFF. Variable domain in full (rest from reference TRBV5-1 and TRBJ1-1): KAGVTQTPRYLIKTRGQQVTLSCSPISGHRSVSWYQQTPGQGLQFLFEYFSETQRNKGNFPGRFSGRQFSNSRSEMNVSTLELGDSALYLCASSAQGAGMNTEAFFGQGTRLTVV.

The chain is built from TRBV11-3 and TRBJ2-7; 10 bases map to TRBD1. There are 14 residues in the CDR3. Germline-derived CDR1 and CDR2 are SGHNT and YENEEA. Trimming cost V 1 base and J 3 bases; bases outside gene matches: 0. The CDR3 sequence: CASSLGTGGYEQYF. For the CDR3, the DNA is TGTGCCAGCAGCTTAGGGACAGGGGGCTACGAGCAGTACTTC. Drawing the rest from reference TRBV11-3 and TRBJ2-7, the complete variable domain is EAGVVQSPRYKIIEKKQPVAFWCNPISGHNTLYWYLQNLGQGPELLIRYENEEAVDDSQLPKDRFSAERLKGVDSTLKIQPAELGDSAVYLCASSLGTGGYEQYFGPGTRLTVT.

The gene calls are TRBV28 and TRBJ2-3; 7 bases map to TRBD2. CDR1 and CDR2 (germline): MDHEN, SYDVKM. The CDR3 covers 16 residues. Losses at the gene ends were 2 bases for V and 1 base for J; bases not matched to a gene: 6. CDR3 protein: CASSLRGRARTDTQYF. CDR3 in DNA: TGTGCCAGCAGTTTACGGGGGAGGGCCCGCACAGATACGCAGTATTTT. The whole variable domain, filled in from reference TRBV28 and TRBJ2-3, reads DVKVTQSSRYLVKRTGEKVFLECVQDMDHENMFWYRQDPGLGLRLIYFSYDVKMKEKGDIPEGYSVSREKKERFSLILESASTNQTSMYLCASSLRGRARTDTQYFGPGTRLTVL.

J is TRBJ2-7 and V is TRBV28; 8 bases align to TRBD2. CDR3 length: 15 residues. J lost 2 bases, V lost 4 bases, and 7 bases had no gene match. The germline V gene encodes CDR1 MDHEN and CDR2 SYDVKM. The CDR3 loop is CASSSYPLAAYEQYF. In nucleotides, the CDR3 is TGTGCCAGCAGTTCGTACCCACTAGCGGCCTACGAGCAGTACTTC.

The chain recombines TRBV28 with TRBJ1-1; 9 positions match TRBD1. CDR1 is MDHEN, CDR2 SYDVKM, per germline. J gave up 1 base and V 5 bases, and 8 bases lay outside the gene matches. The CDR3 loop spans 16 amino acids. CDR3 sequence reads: CASSTPGQGRNTEAFF. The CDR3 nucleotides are TGTGCCAGCAGTACACCGGGACAGGGTAGGAACACTGAAGCTTTCTTT.

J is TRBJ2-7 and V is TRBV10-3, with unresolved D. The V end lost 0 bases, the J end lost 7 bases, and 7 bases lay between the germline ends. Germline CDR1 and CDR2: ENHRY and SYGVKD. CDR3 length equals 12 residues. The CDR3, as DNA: TGTGCCATCAGTGAGTCAGGGTTTGAGCAGTACTTC. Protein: CAISESGFEQYF.

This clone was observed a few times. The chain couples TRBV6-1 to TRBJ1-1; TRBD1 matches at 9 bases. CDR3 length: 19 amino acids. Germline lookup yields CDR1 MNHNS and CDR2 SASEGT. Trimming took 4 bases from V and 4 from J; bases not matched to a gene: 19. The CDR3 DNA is TGTGCCAGCAGTGCGGTGACAGGGGGAAAAAGATCGGTGGGCACTGAAGCTTTCTTT. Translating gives CASSAVTGGKRSVGTEAFF.

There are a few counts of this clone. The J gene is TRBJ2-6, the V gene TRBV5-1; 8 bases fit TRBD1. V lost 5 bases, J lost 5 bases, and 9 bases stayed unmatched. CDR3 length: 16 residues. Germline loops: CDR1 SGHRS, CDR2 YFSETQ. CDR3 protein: CASSSTGVDRANVLTF. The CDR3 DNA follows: TGCGCCAGCAGTTCGACAGGGGTCGATAGGGCCAACGTCCTGACTTTC.